These T cell receptor beta chains were read from a single sample in a study of cytomegalovirus exposure and HLA in healthy donors. TCRdb keeps only in-frame clones here, not all; method: immunoSEQ multiplex PCR. The specimen's table records approximately 110,000 clones. Specimen: PBMCs. The source of these receptors is a man younger than 35 in good health and CMV-seronegative. CDR3s include the opening cysteine and the closing phenylalanine or tryptophan. Each record gives: V gene, CDR3 protein.

>TRBV6-1
CASTPWGQRNQPQHF
>TRBV29-1
CSVGTEDIEAFF
>TRBV4-1
CASSHIGTGGNSPLHF
>TRBV15
CATTISGAETQYF
>TRBV6-5
CASSDRDRPYEQYF
>TRBV30
CAWELTGGTDTQYF
>TRBV27
CASSLSLTASPYEQYF
>TRBV28
CASSSSEDTKDTQYF
>TRBV18
CASSSKDSYEQYF
>TRBV30
CALMGQDHTGELFF
>TRBV7-9
CASSLSQSYNEQFF
>TRBV5-8
CASSLLMSYSNYGYTF
>TRBV10-1
CASNNLRTLNSNQPQHF
>TRBV19
CASSIATQGYQPQHF
>TRBV28
CASSLAMNAFF
>TRBV7-9
CASSQDRDSYEQYF